The 24 T cell receptor beta chains below were found in one sample sequenced in a study of blood T cell repertoires in COVID-19. Profiling relied on immunoSEQ multiplex PCR, and the TCRdb table lists in-frame clones only, not all of them. Seen here are 150,000 to 250,000 clones, just under 85% observed once, and the top ten hold approximately 7.2%. Source material: peripheral blood. Receptors originate from a human donor with acute or convalescent COVID-19. The donor label of this sample is uncertain.

J is TRBJ2-7 and V is TRBV11-1, with 7 nucleotides matching TRBD1. With 0 bases clipped from V and 3 bases from J, the junction kept 5 bases outside the gene matches. This CDR3 has 15 residues. Per germline, CDR1 SGHAT and CDR2 FQDESV (reference sequence). The CDR3 is CASSLAVDRIYEQYF. In DNA, the CDR3 is TGTGCCAGCAGCTTAGCGGTGGACAGGATCTACGAGCAGTACTTC.

This sequence joins TRBV9 and TRBJ2-7; maybe TRBD1 (5 bases). The CDR3 covers 15 residues. The germline V gene has CDR1 SGDLS and CDR2 YYNGEE. V was trimmed by 0 bases and J by 0 bases, leaving 10 bases between them. In DNA form, the CDR3 reads TGTGCCAGCAGCGTAGGGGGCAGCAGCTCCTACGAGCAGTACTTC. Translated: CASSVGGSSSYEQYF.

The chain joins TRBV10-2 to TRBJ1-1, with D perhaps matching TRBD1 (6 bases). Trimming cost V 5 bases and J 3 bases, with 13 bases left between them. Germline-derived CDR1 and CDR2 are WSHSY and SAAADI. This CDR3 is 14 amino acids long. The CDR3 sequence: CASSKTGTYTEAFF. The CDR3 bases are TGCGCCAGCAGTAAGACAGGAACTTACACTGAAGCTTTCTTT.

The chain has TRBV20-1 and TRBJ1-2; D uncertain. The V end was cut by 6 bases, the J end by 7 bases, with 12 bases between. This CDR3 comprises 11 residues. Germline V lookup: CDR1 DFQATT, CDR2 SNEGSKA (reference sequence). In DNA, the CDR3 is TGCAGTGCGCGGGTCTTCCCTGGCTACACCTTC. Its protein product is CSARVFPGYTF.

The chain couples TRBV2 to TRBJ2-3, with D hard to call. The CDR3 extends over 16 amino acids. Germline V gene data show CDR1 as SNHLY and CDR2 as FYNNEI. The V gene lost 4 bases and the J gene lost 0 bases, with 14 bases spanning the gap. CDR3 sequence: CASSGGAPSSTDTQYF. Written as DNA, the CDR3 is TGTGCCAGCAGTGGCGGTGCTCCAAGTAGCACAGATACGCAGTATTTT.

The chain employs TRBV2 and TRBJ2-1; 7 bases are shared with TRBD2. This CDR3 is built from 17 residues. Germline assignment: CDR1 SNHLY and CDR2 FYNNEI. V was pared by 6 bases and J by 6 bases, with 17 bases of the junction left unmatched. The CDR3 DNA sequence: TGTGCCAGCAGGAGTCGCGGGAGAGAAAGATTGGGCAATGAGCAGTTCTTC. The encoded protein is CASRSRGRERLGNEQFF.

This chain joins TRBV12-2 and TRBJ1-2; TRBD1 is the table's D call and was not checked against the DNA. TRBV12-2 is given as a pseudogene. The CDR3 is 15 residues long. The chain's CDR3 is CASRFSTDRDYGYTF. The CDR3 coding sequence is TGTGCAAGTCGCTTTTCCACTGACAGGGACTATGGCTACACCTTC.

V is TRBV18 and J is TRBJ2-3, with 7 bases identical to TRBD2. V shed 2 bases, J shed 4 bases, and the junction held 3 bases outside the gene matches. The CDR3 length is 14 residues. Germline V gene lookup returns CDR1 KGHSH and CDR2 LQKENI. The CDR3 loop is CASSPGRGPDTQYF. The DNA of the CDR3 is TGTGCCAGCTCACCAGGGAGGGGCCCAGATACGCAGTATTTT.

The chain carries TRBV24-1 and TRBJ1-2; unclear D gene. CDR3 size: 13 residues. Trimming removed 5 bases at V and 8 bases at J, with 14 bases between. Germline CDR1 KGHDR, CDR2 SFDVKD. The CDR3 DNA sequence: TGTGCCACCAGTGCGCGCGGTTCCGGCGGCTACACCTTC. The encoded protein is CATSARGSGGYTF.

As regards this clone: This sample includes further DNA sequences coding for the same CDR3. The chain has TRBV6-5 and TRBJ1-1, with D hard to call. V gave up 7 bases and J gave up 1 base, with 4 bases separating them. CDR3 length: 11 amino acids. Per the germline V gene, CDR1 is MNHEY and CDR2 is SVGAGI. This CDR3 reads CASKQNTEAFF. The CDR3, as DNA: TGTGCCAGCAAACAGAACACTGAAGCTTTCTTT.

The chain couples TRBV19 to TRBJ2-2, with 10 bases that match TRBD2. This CDR3 region has 15 residues. Unmatched junction bases numbered 6, after V lost 6 bases and J lost 5 bases. From germline, CDR1 is LNHDA and CDR2 SQIVND (reference sequence). The CDR3 sequence: CASSRHSGGTGELFF. The CDR3 bases are TGTGCCAGTAGCCGGCATAGCGGGGGGACCGGGGAGCTGTTTTTT.

In DNA form, the CDR3 reads TGTGCCAGCAGCCATGCAGGCATTCGCCAGCCCCAGCATTTT. Translated: CASSHAGIRQPQHF. The chain uses TRBV28 and TRBJ1-5; the D is unclear. Trimming removed 6 bases at V and 7 bases at J, with 16 bases between. This CDR3 has 14 amino acids. The germline gives CDR1 MDHEN, CDR2 SYDVKM. The entire variable domain, with the rest obtained from reference TRBV28 and TRBJ1-5, is as follows: DVKVTQSSRYLVKRTGEKVFLECVQDMDHENMFWYRQDPGLGLRLIYFSYDVKMKEKGDIPEGYSVSREKKERFSLILESASTNQTSMYLCASSHAGIRQPQHFGDGTRLSIL.

The chain combines TRBV5-4 with TRBJ2-3; D call uncertain. The CDR3 sequence is 16 residues long. Per the germline V gene, CDR1 is SGHNT and CDR2 is YYREEE (reference sequence). The V end lost 5 bases, the J end lost 1 base, and 17 bases lay between the germline ends. Here the CDR3 DNA reads TGTGCCAGCAGTCGCGACTGGGTTCGGGGCACAGATACGCAGTATTTT. Protein: CASSRDWVRGTDTQYF. Based on the CDR3 plus reference TRBV5-4 and TRBJ2-3, the full variable domain is ETGVTQSPTHLIKTRGQQVTLRCSSQSGHNTVSWYQQALGQGPQFIFQYYREEENGRGNFPPRFSGLQFPNYSSELNVNALELDDSALYLCASSRDWVRGTDTQYFGPGTRLTVL.

The chain combines TRBV27 with TRBJ2-2; TRBD1 agrees at 7 bases. Per the germline V gene, CDR1 is MNHEY and CDR2 is SMNVEV (reference sequence). The CDR3 is made up of 16 amino acids. V lost 5 bases, J lost 2 bases, and 8 bases stayed unmatched. CDR3 sequence: CASSPRDSSNTGELFF. The CDR3 bases are TGTGCCAGCAGTCCCCGGGACAGCAGTAACACCGGGGAGCTGTTTTTT.

Notes on this clone: The sample contains more than one DNA sequence encoding this CDR3. The chain uses TRBV28 and TRBJ2-7; unclear D gene. The CDR3 has 12 amino acids. The germline gives CDR1 MDHEN, CDR2 SYDVKM. V lost 2 bases to trimming and J lost 2 bases, with 4 bases between them. The CDR3 here is CASSLTAYEQYF. The CDR3 nucleotides are TGTGCCAGCAGTTTAACGGCCTACGAGCAGTACTTC.

The rearrangement uses TRBV11-1 and TRBJ2-5; 7 bases are a match to TRBD1. The CDR3 is 16 residues long. From germline, CDR1 is SGHAT and CDR2 FQDESV (reference sequence). The trim removed 4 bases at V and 3 bases at J, leaving 11 bases unmatched. The CDR3 is CASSSPLKDREETQYF. CDR3 coding DNA: TGTGCCAGCAGCTCGCCCTTAAAAGACAGGGAAGAGACCCAGTACTTC.

The chain couples TRBV5-8 to TRBJ1-2; 9 nucleotides line up with TRBD1. Trimming at V came to 5 bases and at J to 6 bases, leaving 14 bases not matched to a gene. This CDR3 has 16 residues. Germline V gene data show CDR1 as SGHTS and CDR2 as YDEGEE. The CDR3 reads CASSQMGQGKLHGYTF. The DNA of the CDR3 is TGTGCCAGCAGTCAAATGGGACAGGGAAAGCTACATGGCTACACCTTC.

This sequence joins TRBV24-1 and TRBJ2-2, with D perhaps matching TRBD2 (5 bases). This CDR3 has 17 amino acids. The V gene's germline CDR1 is KGHDR and CDR2 SFDVKD. V was trimmed by 2 bases and J by 6 bases, leaving 18 bases between them. The CDR3 is CATSDSSRGYYAGELFF. Here the CDR3 DNA reads TGTGCCACCAGTGATTCTTCCAGAGGGTACTACGCCGGGGAGCTGTTTTTT.

The gene calls are TRBV4-2 and TRBJ2-2, with 7 bases fitting TRBD2. The germline gives CDR1 LGHNA, CDR2 YNFKEQ. The CDR3 contains 15 residues. J was trimmed by 1 base and V by 3 bases; bases with no gene match: 2. Here the CDR3 DNA reads TGTGCCAGCAGCCACCCTAGCGGGAACACCGGGGAGCTGTTTTTT. This gives the protein CASSHPSGNTGELFF.

The genes are TRBV11-2 and TRBJ1-2; no firm D call. Germline lookup yields CDR1 SGHAT and CDR2 FQNNGV. This CDR3 region has 12 residues. V lost 0 bases and J 6 bases, leaving 5 bases between the germline ends. CDR3 residues: CASSLDRDGYTF. CDR3 DNA: TGTGCCAGCAGCTTAGACCGCGATGGCTACACCTTC.

The V and J genes are TRBV4-3 and TRBJ1-4, with 8 bases that match TRBD1. CDR1 and CDR2 from the germline V gene are LGHNA and YSLEER. This CDR3 has 15 residues. J gave up 5 bases and V 1 base, and 3 bases lay outside the gene matches. The CDR3 nucleotides are TGCGCCAGCAGCCAAGGGACAGGGCTCAATGAAAAACTGTTTTTT. Encoded protein: CASSQGTGLNEKLFF.

In this sample, this clone turned up once. The chain links TRBV24-1 to TRBJ2-1; the match to TRBD2 covers 12 bases. The V and J ends lost 2 bases and 6 bases, in that order; junction bases with no gene match: 7. CDR1 is KGHDR and CDR2 is SFDVKD in the germline V gene. This CDR3 contains 17 residues. CDR3 coding DNA: TGTGCCACCAGTGATTCAAGACTAGCGGGAGTAGCCAATGAGCAGTTCTTC. Its protein is CATSDSRLAGVANEQFF.

This rearrangement joins TRBV6-5 to TRBJ1-1; D is perhaps TRBD1 (5 bases). Germline V gives CDR1 MNHEY, CDR2 SVGAGI. The CDR3 length is 14 residues. Trimming took off 2 bases at V and 7 bases at J, with 14 bases between the two ends. The chain's CDR3 is CASSYDRTRNEAFF. The CDR3 DNA sequence: TGTGCCAGCAGTTACGACAGAACAAGAAATGAAGCTTTCTTT.

This chain connects TRBV10-3 to TRBJ1-1; D is possibly TRBD1 (6 bases). Between the trimmed V and J ends, which lost 4 bases and 7 bases, there was a span of 10 bases. CDR3 length equals 12 residues. Germline V lookup: CDR1 ENHRY, CDR2 SYGVKD. In DNA form, the CDR3 reads TGTGCCATCAGTGCGGACAGTAATGAAGCTTTCTTT. It yields the protein CAISADSNEAFF.